These T cell receptor beta chains were read from a single sample in a study of post-analysis software for immune sequencing data. MiXCR, run by TCRdb on the PCR reads, gives a single entry per CDR3 protein. The data show around 700,000 distinct CDR3 sequences, with 59% seen just once and about 11% held by the top ten. The sequenced sample was blood. These receptors were obtained from a girl aged 2-10 years with multiple sclerosis. Each CDR3 is given with its conserved first and last residue. D genes are given only for firm matches. Expanded clones get a size class; other rows say once, few or many, or leave the size out.

abundance	d_gene	v_gene	j_gene	CDR3nt	CDR3aa
few	.	TRBV4-3	TRBJ2-3	TGCGCCAGCAGCCAAGCAAGGGTTAGCACAGATACGCAGTATTTT	CASSQARVSTDTQYF
.	.	TRBV10-3	TRBJ2-2	TGTGCCATCAGGGTTGGGGACACCGGGGAGCTGTTTTTT	CAIRVGDTGELFF
once	.	TRBV7-6	TRBJ2-7	TGTGCCAGCAGTACGCAGGGGGGAGCGTCCGAGCAGTACTTC	CASSTQGGASEQYF
.	TRBD1	TRBV25-1	TRBJ1-1	TGTGCCAGCAGTGAACCCGGGACAGTTGAAGCTTTCTTT	CASSEPGTVEAFF
.	TRBD2	TRBV5-1	TRBJ2-7	TGCGCCAGCAGCTCCCTAGCGGAGACTAATGAGCAGTACTTC	CASSSLAETNEQYF
few	TRBD1	TRBV11-2	TRBJ2-3	TGTGCCAGCAGCCAAACGCCGGGACAGGTGTTGAGCACAGATACGCAGTATTTT	CASSQTPGQVLSTDTQYF
.	.	TRBV5-1	TRBJ2-5	TGCGCCAGCAGCGGGGGGGCCAGGGGTGACGAGACCCAGTACTTC	CASSGGARGDETQYF
.	.	TRBV27	TRBJ2-1	TGTGCCAGCAGTTTATCGAGTAGGGGGGGATCCTACAATGAGCAGTTCTTC	CASSLSSRGGSYNEQFF
.	.	TRBV3-1	TRBJ2-2	TGTGCCAGCGGGGACCACACCGGGGAGCTGTTTTTT	CASGDHTGELFF
few	.	TRBV10-1	TRBJ1-1	TGCGCCAGCGTGGCCGCCCCGAACACTGAAGCTTTCTTT	CASVAAPNTEAFF
once	.	TRBV7-2	TRBJ1-2	TGTGCCAGCAGCTCAACCCTCTCGGTAGACTATGGCTACACCTTC	CASSSTLSVDYGYTF
.	.	TRBV20-1	TRBJ1-2	TGCAGTGCAGGTGGTGACAGAGCCCTCGGTGGCTACACCTTC	CSAGGDRALGGYTF